A single sample gave rise to the 5 T cell receptor beta chains below, sequenced in a study of PD-1 blockade in classical Hodgkin lymphoma. Profiled with immunoSEQ multiplex PCR; TCRdb holds only in-frame clones, not every one. The sample holds approximately 65,000 clones, 91% seen once. The time point was: cycle 4 day 1 (C4D1), after more than five weeks of nivolumab. With no exception, relapse followed autologous stem cell transplantation in all patients, and brentuximab vedotin exposure varied. Sequencing used peripheral blood mononuclear cells (PBMCs), obtained before the fourth cycle of nivolumab. The receptors were gathered from a human donor with classical Hodgkin lymphoma.

V usage is TRBV6-5 and J usage is TRBJ1-2; possible D gene TRBD1, 5 bases. CDR1 and CDR2 (germline): MNHEY, SVGAGI. This CDR3 region has 15 residues. The V end was cut by 0 bases, the J end by 0 bases, with 8 bases between. The CDR3 DNA reads as TGTGCCAGCAGTTACTCCCGGGACCCTAACTATGGCTACACCTTC. Amino acids: CASSYSRDPNYGYTF.

The V and J genes are TRBV4-2 and TRBJ2-7; D remains ambiguous. Per germline, CDR1 LGHNA and CDR2 YNFKEQ. The CDR3 sequence is 13 residues long. The V gene lost 3 bases and the J gene lost 6 bases, with 12 bases spanning the gap. The CDR3 loop is CASSQGTIGEQYF. CDR3 DNA sequence: TGTGCCAGCAGCCAGGGAACTATCGGCGAGCAGTACTTC.

The chain is built from TRBV7-9 and TRBJ2-7, with 10 bases that match TRBD2. J lost 2 bases, V lost 5 bases, and 6 bases had no gene match. Germline values: CDR1 SEHNR, CDR2 FQNEAQ (reference sequence). The CDR3 contains 15 residues. The CDR3: CASSPERGGPYEQYF. The CDR3, as DNA: TGTGCCAGCAGCCCCGAGCGGGGGGGCCCCTACGAGCAGTACTTC. Together with reference TRBV7-9 and TRBJ2-7, the CDR3 gives the full variable domain: DTGVSQNPRHKITKRGQNVTFRCDPISEHNRLYWYRQTLGQGPEFLTYFQNEAQLEKSRLLSDRFSAERPKGSFSTLEIQRTEQGDSAMYLCASSPERGGPYEQYFGPGTRLTVT.

The chain joins TRBV27 to TRBJ1-4; 9 bases are a match to TRBD1. With V trimmed by 4 bases and J by 11 bases, 5 bases remained unmatched. CDR3 size: 13 residues. Germline loops: CDR1 MNHEY, CDR2 SMNVEV (reference sequence). The CDR3 DNA sequence: TGTGCCAGCAGTTCCGGGACAGGGAACAAACTGTTTTTT. Its protein is CASSSGTGNKLFF.

The chain joins TRBV19 to TRBJ1-3; TRBD1 might be the D (5 bases). Germline V gene data show CDR1 as LNHDA and CDR2 as SQIVND (reference sequence). The CDR3 totals 16 residues. The germline V and J ends were trimmed by 8 bases and 0 bases, with 17 bases remaining between them. DNA of the CDR3: TGTGCCAGTTCCCAGGGACTAGGGATCTCTGGAAACACCATATATTTT. It is translated as CASSQGLGISGNTIYF.